The source of this TCR beta chain is a study of blood T cell repertoires in COVID-19. Study as a whole: Samples taken during acute and convalescent COVID-19 were collected in the United States, Italy and Spain.

Methods used by the authors: Nucleated cell counts were estimated from reference gene primer amplification. Profiling relied on immunoSEQ multiplex PCR, and the TCRdb table lists in-frame clones only, not all of them. The D gene and trimming were derived from the DNA, and the V and J assignments and clone size from that table. The data hold roughly 280,000 clones, with roughly 86% observed a single time. CDR1 is ENHRY and CDR2 is SYGVKD in the germline V gene. CDR3 length: 13 residues. J lost 6 bases, V lost 10 bases, and 8 bases had no gene match. The source of this sequence is a man aged 35-49 years with active or convalescent COVID-19. Material for sequencing was peripheral blood. The rearrangement joins TRBV10-3 to TRBJ1-5; 8 bases align to TRBD1. This CDR3 reads CATRTGMSQPQHF. CDR3 DNA sequence: TGTGCCACCCGGACAGGGATGAGTCAGCCCCAGCATTTT.